Listed below are T cell receptor beta chains from one sample, sequenced in a study of cytomegalovirus exposure and HLA in healthy donors. The table came from immunoSEQ multiplex PCR; TCRdb's copy has only in-frame clones and leaves some out. The table has some 260,000 clones, roughly 87% seen once. Sequencing input: PBMCs. These TCRs come from a man younger than 35 in good health and CMV-seropositive. Both conserved end residues are part of each CDR3. The D gene is left open where the match is weak. Clone size, where shown, is once, few, many, or a class for clones that have expanded.

V,J,D,size,DNA,CDR3
TRBV27,TRBJ2-1,NA,NA,TGTGCCAGCAGTCCCCGGCCCCCGGGACGCTCATCCGAGCAGTTCTTC,CASSPRPPGRSSEQFF
TRBV7-2,TRBJ1-2,TRBD1,NA,TGTGCCAGCAGCTTAACCAGGGGGGACTATGGCTACACCTTC,CASSLTRGDYGYTF
TRBV10-1,TRBJ1-1,NA,few,TGCGCCAGCAGTGGGAGGGGGGCTGCGAACACTGAAGCTTTCTTT,CASSGRGAANTEAFF
TRBV5-1,TRBJ2-5,NA,NA,TGCGCCAGCAGCTCCCTCGGAGTAGGTGAGGAGACCCAGTACTTC,CASSSLGVGEETQYF
TRBV5-1,TRBJ1-1,NA,NA,TGCGCCAGCAGCTGGGGGGTCTCTACTGAAGCTTTCTTT,CASSWGVSTEAFF
TRBV9,TRBJ2-7,NA,NA,TGTGCCAGCAGCGTAGATCCCCAGGAGTCCTACGAGCAGTACTTC,CASSVDPQESYEQYF
TRBV4-3,TRBJ2-1,TRBD2,NA,TGCGCCAGCAGCCAAGAGGGGATAGCGGGAGTTAATGAGCAGTTCTTC,CASSQEGIAGVNEQFF
TRBV27,TRBJ1-5,NA,NA,TGTGCCAGCGGATGGGGGGTGGGGGGCAATCAGCCCCAGCATTTT,CASGWGVGGNQPQHF
TRBV6-5,TRBJ2-7,TRBD1,NA,TGTGCCAGCAGCCGGGACAGGGATAGCGAGCAGTACTTC,CASSRDRDSEQYF
TRBV4-2,TRBJ1-4,NA,NA,TGTGCCAGCACCCGAACAACTAATGAAAAACTGTTTTTT,CASTRTTNEKLFF
TRBV27,TRBJ2-5,NA,NA,TGTGCCAGCAGTTTTGTGGGCAGCACAGAGACCCAGTACTTC,CASSFVGSTETQYF
TRBV29-1,TRBJ1-2,TRBD1,NA,TGCAGCGCACTAAACCCAGGGGGCGGTCTTTGGGACTATGGCTACACCTTC,CSALNPGGGLWDYGYTF
TRBV5-5,TRBJ2-1,NA,NA,TGTGCCAGCAGCTACGGGAGCTCCTACAATGAGCAGTTCTTC,CASSYGSSYNEQFF
TRBV29-1,TRBJ1-2,TRBD1,NA,TGCAGCGGAGTTGGACAGGGGGCTTATGGCTACACCTTC,CSGVGQGAYGYTF
TRBV6-1,TRBJ2-1,NA,once,TGTGCCAGCAGAGTACCCGGGGGCTCCTACAATGAGCAGTTCTTC,CASRVPGGSYNEQFF
TRBV7-2,TRBJ2-7,NA,NA,TGTGCCAGCAGCTTAGGGTCAGGACGATCCCCCTACGAGCAGTACTTC,CASSLGSGRSPYEQYF
TRBV6-6,TRBJ1-5,TRBD1,NA,TGTGCCATTCCGGGACAGGGAAGCAATCAGCCCCAGCATTTT,CAIPGQGSNQPQHF
TRBV28,TRBJ1-2,NA,few,TGTGCCATCGCTAAAGATTATGGCTACACCTTC,CAIAKDYGYTF
TRBV19,TRBJ2-7,TRBD1,few,TGTGCCAGTAGGAGACAGGGGCGCCTCCTCGGGTACGAGCAGTACTTC,CASRRQGRLLGYEQYF
TRBV5-1,TRBJ1-2,NA,NA,TGCGCCAGCAGCACTCAGGGTGCCGATGGCTACACCTTC,CASSTQGADGYTF
TRBV5-1,TRBJ2-2,NA,NA,TGCGCCAGCTTCCAGGGTGGCACCGGGGAGCTGTTTTTT,CASFQGGTGELFF
TRBV18,TRBJ2-2,TRBD1,NA,TGTGCCAGCTCACTATCGGGACAGGGTAACACCGGGGAGCTGTTTTTT,CASSLSGQGNTGELFF
TRBV29-1,TRBJ1-5,NA,NA,TGCAGCGTTGGCAGGGCAGGCCAGCCCCAGCATTTT,CSVGRAGQPQHF
TRBV15,TRBJ2-7,TRBD2,NA,TGTGCCACCAGCAGTGAGCGGGAGGGCCCGGGGGAGCAGTACTTC,CATSSEREGPGEQYF
TRBV6-4,TRBJ2-1,TRBD1,NA,TGTGCCAGCAGTGACCCGACAGGGACCCCGTTCTTC,CASSDPTGTPFF
TRBV11-2,TRBJ2-4,NA,NA,TGTGCCAGCAGCTTAGTGGCCTATCCTATTCAGTACTTC,CASSLVAYPIQYF
TRBV9,TRBJ1-1,NA,NA,TGTGCCAGCAGCGTAGTCAGGGCGTACACTGAAGCTTTCTTT,CASSVVRAYTEAFF
TRBV2,TRBJ1-2,NA,NA,TGTGCCAGCAGTGAAGAGGGAGGAGGGCGATCCTATGGCTACACCTTC,CASSEEGGGRSYGYTF
TRBV9,TRBJ2-7,NA,NA,TGTGCCAGCAGCGTAGGAGGGTTTGCGCCCTACGAGCAGTACTTC,CASSVGGFAPYEQYF
TRBV5-1,TRBJ2-7,TRBD1,few,TGCGCCAGCAGCTGGGACAGGGTCAACGAGCAGTACTTC,CASSWDRVNEQYF
TRBV7-9,TRBJ2-7,TRBD1,NA,TGTGCCAGCAGCGCTACCGGGACAGGGGAGGGGACCTACGAGCAGTACTTC,CASSATGTGEGTYEQYF
TRBV11-2,TRBJ1-1,NA,NA,TGTGCCAGCAGCTTAGATCAGGGCAGGCGGGCTTTCTTT,CASSLDQGRRAFF
TRBV6-1,TRBJ1-5,NA,NA,TGTGCCAGCAGTGAAATCAGGGGCTCGAACCAGCCCCAGCATTTT,CASSEIRGSNQPQHF
TRBV2,TRBJ2-7,TRBD1,NA,TGTGCCACCAGTCGGACAGGCGCTATCTACAAGCAGTACTTC,CATSRTGAIYKQYF
TRBV18,TRBJ1-1,NA,NA,TGTGCCAGCTCACCACCGGCCGGGGGGAACACTGAAGCTTTCTTT,CASSPPAGGNTEAFF
TRBV5-6,TRBJ1-5,NA,NA,TGTGCCAGCAGCTTGTTAACATCTAGCAATCAGCCCCAGCATTTT,CASSLLTSSNQPQHF